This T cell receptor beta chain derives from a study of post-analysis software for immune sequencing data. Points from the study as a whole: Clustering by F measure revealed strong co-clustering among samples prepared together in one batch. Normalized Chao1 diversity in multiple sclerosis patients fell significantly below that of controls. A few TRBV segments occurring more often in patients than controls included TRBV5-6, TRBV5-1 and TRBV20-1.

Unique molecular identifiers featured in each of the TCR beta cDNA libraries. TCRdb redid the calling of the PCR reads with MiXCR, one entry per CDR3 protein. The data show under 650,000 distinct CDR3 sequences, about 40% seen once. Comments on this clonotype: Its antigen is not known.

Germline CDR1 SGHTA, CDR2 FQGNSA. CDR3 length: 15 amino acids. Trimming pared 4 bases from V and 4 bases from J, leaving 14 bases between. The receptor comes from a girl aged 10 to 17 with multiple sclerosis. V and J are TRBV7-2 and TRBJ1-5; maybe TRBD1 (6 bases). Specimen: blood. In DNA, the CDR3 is TGTGCCAGCAGCTCCGGGACACGGAGAAATCAGCCCCAGCATTTT. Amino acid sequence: CASSSGTRRNQPQHF.